Listed below are T cell receptor beta chains from one sample, sequenced in a study of identical twins. TCRdb re-analysed the 5' RACE reads in MiXCR, keeping a single row per CDR3 protein. Here the sample spans around 450,000 distinct CDR3 sequences, 14% being singletons. This sample also appeared in a second study, on yellow fever vaccine responses in identical twins.

Sequencing was performed on CD4+ T cells sorted from blood. These TCRs come from a woman aged 18-29 years in good health. Both conserved end residues are part of each CDR3. A D gene is named only where the DNA matches it firmly. Only some rows state a clone size, as once, few, many or a class for expanded clones.

j_call | d_call | clone_size | v_call | cdr3_aa | cdr3_nt
TRBJ2-2 | NA | few | TRBV5-1 | CASSLLQDNTGELFF | TGCGCCAGCAGTCTCCTACAGGATAACACCGGGGAGCTGTTTTTT
TRBJ1-1 | NA | few | TRBV6-1 | CASTLVGAISEAFF | TGTGCCAGCACTCTAGTGGGGGCAATCTCTGAAGCTTTCTTT
TRBJ1-6 | NA | few | TRBV7-8 | CASSLLTVGNSPLHF | TGTGCCAGCAGCCTACTAACTGTGGGTAATTCACCCCTCCACTTT
TRBJ2-1 | TRBD1 | NA | TRBV10-3 | CAISGRTGGYNEQFF | TGTGCCATCAGTGGAAGGACAGGGGGCTACAATGAGCAGTTCTTC
TRBJ2-1 | TRBD2 | NA | TRBV5-6 | CASSFPRLAGLSNEQFF | TGTGCCAGCAGCTTCCCCCGACTAGCGGGACTCTCAAATGAGCAGTTCTTC
TRBJ2-2 | NA | few | TRBV7-2 | CASSLRPQGDANTGELFF | TGTGCCAGCAGCTTACGCCCACAGGGTGACGCGAACACCGGGGAGCTGTTTTTT
TRBJ1-5 | NA | many | TRBV12-3/TRBV12-4 | CASSSPGRSNQPQHF | TGTGCCAGCAGTTCCCCGGGACGGAGCAATCAGCCCCAGCATTTT
TRBJ2-2 | TRBD2 | few | TRBV12-3/TRBV12-4 | CASSSTSGRDTGELFF | TGTGCCAGCAGTTCGACTAGCGGGAGAGACACCGGGGAGCTGTTTTTT
TRBJ1-2 | NA | NA | TRBV18 | CASSPPRTAAYGYTF | TGTGCCAGCTCACCACCCAGGACAGCGGCCTATGGCTACACCTTC
TRBJ2-3 | TRBD2 | few | TRBV7-2 | CASSSRTSLGVLQYF | TGTGCCAGCAGCTCTCGGACTAGCTTGGGTGTTCTGCAGTATTTT
TRBJ2-1 | NA | NA | TRBV20-1 | CSAISGSSGNEQFF | TGCAGTGCGATCTCCGGGAGCTCAGGCAATGAGCAGTTCTTC
TRBJ1-1 | NA | many | TRBV5-1 | CASSSWASGNTEAFF | TGCGCCAGCAGCTCCTGGGCGTCGGGCAACACTGAAGCTTTCTTT
TRBJ2-5 | TRBD2 | NA | TRBV29-1 | CSVGLGTTQETQYF | TGCAGCGTTGGGTTAGGGACTACCCAAGAGACCCAGTACTTC
TRBJ1-2 | TRBD1 | NA | TRBV12-3/TRBV12-4 | CASDYYGQGANYGYTF | TGTGCCAGCGACTATTACGGACAGGGGGCTAACTATGGCTACACCTTC
TRBJ1-5 | TRBD1 | NA | TRBV19 | CASSAGDRVYQPQHF | TGTGCCAGTAGTGCGGGAGACAGGGTTTATCAGCCCCAGCATTTT
TRBJ1-5 | NA | NA | TRBV10-3 | CASPSTDDYSNQPQHF | TGTGCCAGCCCTTCGACGGATGATTATAGCAATCAGCCCCAGCATTTT
TRBJ1-1 | NA | many | TRBV6-5 | CASRQGLTEAFF | TGTGCCAGCAGACAGGGTCTCACTGAAGCTTTCTTT
TRBJ2-5 | TRBD1 | NA | TRBV6-1 | CASIRDRGSWETQYF | TGTGCCAGCATCCGGGACAGGGGGTCGTGGGAGACCCAGTACTTC
TRBJ2-2 | NA | NA | TRBV19 | CASMLPGLTGELFF | TGTGCCAGTATGCTCCCAGGGCTTACCGGGGAGCTGTTTTTT
TRBJ1-2 | NA | NA | TRBV6-5 | CASSYSSGVGGYTF | TGTGCCAGCAGTTACTCTTCCGGGGTGGGTGGCTACACCTTC
TRBJ2-4 | NA | NA | TRBV5-1 | CASSIGSPSDIQYF | TGCGCCAGCAGCATAGGGTCCCCTTCGGACATTCAGTACTTC
TRBJ2-5 | NA | NA | TRBV10-2 | CASSETRWDETQYF | TGCGCCAGCAGTGAGACCCGCTGGGACGAGACCCAGTACTTC
TRBJ1-6 | NA | many | TRBV27 | CASSLSGDSPLHF | TGTGCCAGCAGTTTATCAGGGGACTCACCCCTCCACTTT
TRBJ2-1 | TRBD2 | few | TRBV19 | CASRTVASGYNEQFF | TGTGCCAGTAGAACTGTGGCTAGCGGTTACAATGAGCAGTTCTTC
TRBJ2-7 | TRBD2 | NA | TRBV6-2/TRBV6-3 | CASSNVAGAYEQYF | TGTGCCAGCAGTAACGTCGCGGGGGCCTACGAGCAGTACTTC
TRBJ1-5 | NA | NA | TRBV5-6 | CASSSKGGRGQPQHF | TGTGCCAGCAGCTCGAAGGGGGGTAGGGGTCAGCCCCAGCATTTT
TRBJ2-7 | NA | NA | TRBV5-1 | CASRGTNRGQYF | TGCGCCAGCAGGGGGACAAACCGAGGGCAGTACTTC
TRBJ2-1 | NA | NA | TRBV20-1 | CSASLRRGPGDEQFF | TGCAGTGCCAGTCTCCGGAGGGGGCCGGGGGATGAGCAGTTCTTC
TRBJ2-5 | TRBD2 | few | TRBV20-1 | CSAPPLSGGGTQYF | TGCAGTGCTCCTCCCCTCTCGGGGGGGGGGACCCAGTACTTC
TRBJ2-2 | TRBD2 | many | TRBV6-2/TRBV6-3 | CASSPGLAGVVGPGELFF | TGTGCCAGCAGCCCCGGGCTAGCGGGAGTTGTGGGGCCCGGGGAGCTGTTTTTT
TRBJ2-3 | TRBD2 | NA | TRBV5-6 | CASSFRTSGVRTDTQYF | TGTGCCAGCAGCTTTAGGACTAGCGGGGTCCGCACAGATACGCAGTATTTT
TRBJ2-7 | NA | NA | TRBV5-1 | CASAVGGSYEQYF | TGCGCCAGCGCCGTAGGCGGAAGCTACGAGCAGTACTTC
TRBJ1-1 | NA | few | TRBV10-3 | CAISRQGMEYTEAFF | TGTGCCATCAGTCGGCAGGGGATGGAGTACACTGAAGCTTTCTTT
TRBJ2-2 | TRBD2 | NA | TRBV20-1 | CSALRLGLVPSGELFF | TGCAGTGCTCTAAGGCTGGGACTAGTGCCCTCCGGGGAGCTGTTTTTT
TRBJ2-1 | NA | NA | TRBV7-8 | CASSLAGKGPVRFNNEQFF | TGTGCCAGCAGCTTAGCCGGCAAGGGCCCCGTCCGTTTTAACAATGAGCAGTTCTTC
TRBJ2-1 | NA | few | TRBV6-1 | CASSEMWVSLLYNEQFF | TGTGCCAGCAGTGAAATGTGGGTTAGCTTACTCTACAATGAGCAGTTCTTC
TRBJ2-5 | NA | NA | TRBV28 | CASSSNVGRQETQYF | TGTGCCAGCAGTTCCAATGTAGGCAGACAAGAGACCCAGTACTTC
TRBJ2-7 | NA | NA | TRBV27 | CASSPINRVYEQYF | TGTGCCAGCAGCCCCATAAACAGGGTGTACGAGCAGTACTTC
TRBJ2-2 | TRBD1 | once | TRBV27 | CASSLYVGTGTGELFF | TGTGCCAGCAGTTTATACGTTGGGACAGGGACCGGGGAGCTGTTTTTT
TRBJ1-1 | NA | many | TRBV6-5 | CASSRVNTEAFF | TGTGCCAGCAGTAGGGTTAACACTGAAGCTTTCTTT
TRBJ2-7 | TRBD1 | NA | TRBV2 | CASRPRDRGPSEQYF | TGTGCCAGCAGGCCGCGGGACAGGGGGCCTAGCGAGCAGTACTTC
TRBJ2-3 | TRBD2 | few | TRBV20-1 | CSARGGTSGTDTQYF | TGCAGTGCTAGAGGCGGGACTAGCGGCACAGATACGCAGTATTTT
TRBJ2-4 | TRBD1 | many | TRBV9 | CAIYRGPAKNIQYF | TGTGCCATCTACAGGGGACCAGCCAAAAACATTCAGTACTTC
TRBJ2-3 | TRBD1 | NA | TRBV7-3 | CASRDRGLRTDTQYF | TGTGCCAGCCGGGACAGGGGACTCCGAACAGATACGCAGTATTTT
TRBJ1-1 | TRBD1 | NA | TRBV7-9 | CASSYGQGAAEAFF | TGTGCCAGCAGCTACGGACAGGGGGCCGCTGAAGCTTTCTTT
TRBJ1-6 | NA | few | TRBV5-1 | CASSLDRVYSPLHF | TGCGCCAGCAGCTTGGACAGGGTTTATTCACCCCTCCACTTT
TRBJ2-7 | TRBD1 | NA | TRBV29-1 | CSVEGTDQYEQYF | TGCAGCGTGGAAGGGACAGATCAATACGAGCAGTACTTC
TRBJ2-3 | NA | few | TRBV5-6 | CASSLVVRHHTDTQYF | TGTGCCAGCAGCTTGGTTGTACGACATCACACAGATACGCAGTATTTT
TRBJ2-1 | TRBD2 | few | TRBV6-2/TRBV6-3 | CASSQTLAGGGNEQFF | TGTGCCAGCAGTCAGACCCTAGCGGGAGGTGGCAATGAGCAGTTCTTC
TRBJ2-1 | NA | NA | TRBV7-8 | CASSLLANVDNEQFF | TGTGCCAGCAGCTTGCTAGCGAATGTTGACAATGAGCAGTTCTTC
TRBJ1-5 | NA | NA | TRBV20-1 | CSAPGGIGNQPQHF | TGCAGTGCTCCCGGGGGAATCGGCAATCAGCCCCAGCATTTT
TRBJ2-3 | TRBD1 | few | TRBV5-1 | CASSSTGGPRDTQYF | TGCGCCAGCAGCTCGACAGGGGGCCCAAGAGATACGCAGTATTTT
TRBJ2-2 | NA | NA | TRBV24-1 | CATRVSGNTGELFF | TGTGCCACCAGGGTTAGCGGAAACACCGGGGAGCTGTTTTTT
TRBJ2-3 | NA | many | TRBV9 | CASSVERATDTQYF | TGTGCCAGCAGCGTAGAGAGGGCCACAGATACGCAGTATTTT
TRBJ2-7 | TRBD1 | many | TRBV7-2 | CASSLRGQGSSYEQYF | TGTGCCAGCAGCTTAAGAGGACAGGGGAGCTCCTACGAGCAGTACTTC
TRBJ2-2 | NA | NA | TRBV19 | CASSIVGVPPARGELFF | TGTGCCAGTAGTATAGTTGGTGTGCCCCCCGCACGCGGGGAGCTGTTTTTT
TRBJ2-3 | TRBD1 | NA | TRBV6-1 | CASTKGQGGTDTQYF | TGTGCCAGCACCAAAGGACAGGGCGGCACAGATACGCAGTATTTT